The next 15 T cell receptor beta chains were all read from a single sample in a study of T cells in Graves' hyperthyroidism and ophthalmopathy. TCR beta CDR3 sequences were amplified from RNA transcripts. In the first-round RT-PCR of the TCR CDR3, the HTBI primer set was used. TCRdb passed the multiplex PCR reads through MiXCR, listing each CDR3 protein once. The sample yields about 690,000 distinct CDR3 sequences, around 15% seen once. Sequencing used blood. These receptor sequences come from a man aged 45 to 65 with Graves' hyperthyroidism.

This clonotype has ten or more counts. The rearrangement links TRBV7-2 to TRBJ2-1; 12 bases agree with TRBD2. The CDR3 is 18 residues long. Germline lookup yields CDR1 SGHTA and CDR2 FQGNSA. The trim removed 6 bases at V and 2 bases at J, leaving 11 bases unmatched. The CDR3 reads CASSTGLAGFFTYNEQFF. The CDR3 DNA reads TGTGCCAGCAGTACGGGACTAGCGGGCTTCTTTACCTACAATGAGCAGTTCTTC.

V gene TRBV9 combines with J gene TRBJ2-1, with D hard to call. From germline, CDR1 is SGDLS and CDR2 YYNGEE. The length of the CDR3 is 15 residues. Between the trimmed V and J ends, which lost 0 bases and 4 bases, there was a span of 11 bases. As DNA, the CDR3 is TGTGCCAGCAGCGTAGATGTAGGGCGGTACAATGAGCAGTTCTTC. Protein sequence: CASSVDVGRYNEQFF.

This clonotype was recorded many times. The chain recombines TRBV28 with TRBJ2-5, with 7 bases identical to TRBD1. The J segment lost 7 bases and the V segment lost 8 bases, leaving 13 bases of the junction unmatched. In germline, CDR1 is MDHEN, CDR2 SYDVKM. The CDR3 is 14 residues long. The CDR3 DNA reads TGTGCCAGCCTTACCACAGGGGCGGCCGGGACCCAGTACTTC. Translated: CASLTTGAAGTQYF.

V is TRBV20-1 and J is TRBJ2-2, with D possibly matching TRBD1 (5 bases). V was shortened by 0 bases and J by 5 bases, with 7 bases between the two germline ends. The length of the CDR3 is 13 residues. From germline, CDR1 is DFQATT and CDR2 SNEGSKA (reference sequence). The CDR3 loop is CSARDQGTGELFF. In DNA form, the CDR3 reads TGCAGTGCTAGAGACCAGGGAACCGGGGAGCTGTTTTTT.

This clonotype has at least ten counts. The CDR3 protein is CASSPRTIEAFF. In nucleotides, the CDR3 is TGTGCCAGCAGTCCGCGGACCATTGAAGCTTTCTTT. The rearrangement joins TRBV28 to TRBJ1-1; D unclear. Trimming removed 5 bases at V and 7 bases at J, with 11 bases between. Germline CDR1 reads MDHEN; CDR2 reads SYDVKM. There are 12 residues in the CDR3.

The rearrangement links TRBV28 to TRBJ2-5; 8 bases align to TRBD2. The CDR3 has 14 residues. From germline, CDR1 is MDHEN and CDR2 SYDVKM. Trimming cost V 7 bases and J 4 bases; bases outside gene matches: 8. CDR3 sequence: CASNGGGWGETQYF. CDR3 sequence (DNA): TGTGCCAGCAACGGCGGGGGGTGGGGAGAGACCCAGTACTTC.

This clonotype was seen many times. This rearrangement joins TRBV24-1 to TRBJ2-3; TRBD2 agrees at 8 bases. V trimming: 1 base; J trimming: 4 bases; junction bases outside the gene matches: 9. There are 17 residues in the CDR3. Germline loops: CDR1 KGHDR, CDR2 SFDVKD. The CDR3 sequence: CATSDLEGLAGPDTQYF. In DNA, the CDR3 is TGTGCCACCAGTGATTTAGAGGGGCTAGCGGGCCCAGATACGCAGTATTTT.

In regard to this clonotype: Likely a read error: the CDR3 ends without its conserved phenylalanine or tryptophan. This chain joins TRBV20-1 and TRBJ2-7; D is uncertain. V was cut by 3 bases and J by 2 bases, with 11 bases left in between. The CDR3 has 13 residues. The germline CDR1 and CDR2 sequences are DFQATT and SNEGSKA (reference sequence). DNA for the CDR3: TGCAGTGCTAGGGGCCGCTCCGCCTACGAGCAGTACCTC. Translating gives CSARGRSAYEQYL.

Points on this clonotype: An end of the junction differs from the germline gene, which may be a read error. The chain combines TRBV28 with TRBJ2-5; D is perhaps TRBD2 (7 bases). Germline loops: CDR1 MDHEN, CDR2 SYDVKM. The CDR3 length is 16 residues. This chain's CDR3 is CASSRLGGGAQETKYF. In DNA, the CDR3 is TGTGCCAGCAGTAGACTAGGGGGGGGGGCCCAAGAGACCAAGTACTTC.

This clonotype has at least ten counts. The chain uses TRBV27 and TRBJ1-1; no reliable D call. The germline V gene has CDR1 MNHEY and CDR2 SMNVEV (reference sequence). This CDR3 contains 15 residues. Trimming stripped 5 bases from V and 4 bases from J, with 17 bases between. The CDR3 nucleotides are TGTGCCAGCAGTGCCGGACCCCAATGGGCCACTGAAGCTTTCTTT. This sequence encodes CASSAGPQWATEAFF.

The table lists this clonotype with many counts. V and J are TRBV20-1 and TRBJ1-1, with TRBD1 as a possible D gene (5 bases). This CDR3 comprises 12 residues. Per germline, CDR1 DFQATT and CDR2 SNEGSKA (reference sequence). The V and J ends lost 6 bases and 3 bases respectively, with 11 bases between them. The CDR3 sequence: CSAPGEYTEAFF. The CDR3 DNA reads TGCAGTGCCCCGGGGGAGTACACTGAAGCTTTCTTT.

This clonotype was seen a few times. The chain joins TRBV27 to TRBJ2-1, with D perhaps matching TRBD2 (6 bases). In germline, CDR1 is MNHEY, CDR2 SMNVEV (reference sequence). V gave up 7 bases and J gave up 5 bases, with 21 bases separating them. The CDR3 is 16 residues long. The CDR3 DNA follows: TGTGCCAGCACCGAAGGGGCGACTAGGCGGCACAATGAGCAGTTCTTC. Translating it yields CASTEGATRRHNEQFF.

This clonotype showed up many times. This sequence joins TRBV28 and TRBJ2-7, with D tentatively TRBD2 (5 bases). The V gene's germline CDR1 is MDHEN and CDR2 SYDVKM. The CDR3 runs 13 residues. V dropped 2 bases and J dropped 3 bases, with 8 bases sitting between them. This chain's CDR3 is CASSLNGIYEQYF. Written as DNA, the CDR3 is TGTGCCAGCAGTTTAAACGGGATCTACGAGCAGTACTTC.

This clonotype was counted at least ten times. The chain links TRBV7-2 to TRBJ2-7; 7 bases are shared with TRBD1. V dropped 4 bases and J dropped 3; count of bases not matched to a gene: 9. Germline loops: CDR1 SGHTA, CDR2 FQGNSA. CDR3 length: 15 amino acids. For the CDR3, the DNA is TGTGCCAGCAGCTCACAGACAGGGATGAGCTACGAGCAGTACTTC. Amino acids: CASSSQTGMSYEQYF.

The chain combines TRBV27 with TRBJ1-1; no definite D call. This CDR3 comprises 13 residues. CDR1 MNHEY and CDR2 SMNVEV come from the germline V gene (reference sequence). Trimming removed 8 bases at V and 2 bases at J, with 12 bases between. CDR3 nucleotides: TGTGCCAGCCAACGACGTGTAAACACTGAAGCTTTCTTT. Amino acids: CASQRRVNTEAFF.